Below, 25 T cell receptor beta chains from the same sample are listed, as sequenced in a study of OX40 agonist ivuxolimab in advanced cancers. Data came from immunoSEQ multiplex PCR; TCRdb stores just in-frame clones and leaves some out. Among about 38,000 clones listed, 85% were seen once. The sequencing used CD4+ or CD8+ T cells sorted from blood, collected in a trial of the OX40 agonist ivuxolimab. These receptors all stem from an adult with an advanced solid tumor such as melanoma, head and neck, liver or kidney cancer.

The V gene is TRBV5-8, the J gene TRBJ2-2; 7 bases map to TRBD1. This CDR3 contains 16 residues. Germline CDR1 and CDR2: SGHTS and YDEGEE. Trimming cost V 4 bases and J 0 bases; bases outside gene matches: 6. CDR3 sequence: CASSTGQFANTGELFF. The CDR3, as DNA: TGTGCCAGCAGCACGGGACAGTTCGCGAACACCGGGGAGCTGTTTTTT.

The chain combines TRBV9 with TRBJ2-3; D might be TRBD2 (6 bases). Germline V CDR1 and CDR2: SGDLS, YYNGEE. This CDR3 comprises 15 residues. V lost 0 bases, J lost 2 bases, and 10 bases lay in between. CDR3 sequence: CASSVEAGYTDTQYF. The CDR3 region has the DNA TGTGCCAGCAGCGTAGAAGCGGGTTACACAGATACGCAGTATTTT.

J is TRBJ2-7 and V is TRBV29-1, with 9 bases fitting TRBD2. V gave up 0 bases and J gave up 1 base; unmatched junction bases: 7. This CDR3 is 16 amino acids long. CDR1 SQVTM and CDR2 ANQGSEA come from the germline V gene. The CDR3 bases are TGCAGCGTTGAAGATCGCGGGCGGGGGGGATCCTACGAGCAGTACTTC. It translates to CSVEDRGRGGSYEQYF.

The chain uses TRBV6-1 and TRBJ2-2, with TRBD1 identical over 8 bases. The CDR3 consists of 15 residues. V was clipped by 0 bases and J by 7 bases; unmatched bases: 4. Germline V gene sequence: CDR1 MNHNS, CDR2 SASEGT. Here the CDR3 DNA reads TGTGCCAGCAGTGAAGCGGACAGGGCGGGCGGGGAGCTGTTTTTT. This codes for CASSEADRAGGELFF.

The V and J genes are TRBV28 and TRBJ2-1; D tentatively fits TRBD1 or TRBD2 (5 bases each). This CDR3 is built from 12 residues. Germline V gene lookup returns CDR1 MDHEN and CDR2 SYDVKM. V was trimmed by 7 bases and J by 6 bases, leaving 10 bases between them. CDR3 protein: CASTSGGNEQFF. CDR3 sequence (DNA): TGTGCCAGCACCTCTGGGGGCAATGAGCAGTTCTTC.

There are a few counts of this clone. This chain joins TRBV7-2 and TRBJ1-5; no firm D call. The CDR3 has 15 amino acids. Germline V gene lookup returns CDR1 SGHTA and CDR2 FQGNSA. Trimming stripped 5 bases from V and 0 bases from J, with 11 bases between. The CDR3 here is CASSPDAYSNQPQHF. For the CDR3, the DNA is TGTGCCAGCAGCCCAGACGCATATAGCAATCAGCCCCAGCATTTT.

Notes on this clone: Distinct nucleotide sequences in the sample also encode this CDR3. V usage is TRBV7-9 and J usage is TRBJ1-2, with 7 bases identical to TRBD1. Germline V lookup: CDR1 SEHNR, CDR2 FQNEAQ (reference sequence). The CDR3 covers 14 residues. V lost 5 bases and J lost 4; bases outside the gene matches: 7. Here the CDR3 reads CASSLEGASYGYTF. In DNA, the CDR3 is TGTGCCAGCAGCCTAGAGGGGGCATCCTATGGCTACACCTTC.

The chain joins TRBV5-1 to TRBJ1-1, with D possibly TRBD1 on 5 matching bases. The V and J ends lost 5 bases and 1 base respectively, with 9 bases between them. This CDR3 contains 13 residues. Germline V lookup: CDR1 SGHRS, CDR2 YFSETQ. CDR3: CASRYQGNTEAFF. DNA for the CDR3: TGCGCCAGCAGATATCAGGGGAACACTGAAGCTTTCTTT.

The chain employs TRBV6-6 and TRBJ1-4, with D hard to call. V lost 2 bases and J 5 bases, leaving 9 bases between the germline ends. Germline lookup yields CDR1 MNHNY and CDR2 SVGAGI (reference sequence). The CDR3 consists of 14 residues. In DNA form, the CDR3 reads TGTGCCAGCAGTTACCTAGACACAAATGAAAAACTGTTTTTT. Translation gives CASSYLDTNEKLFF.

V gene TRBV7-3 combines with J gene TRBJ2-3, with D unclear. CDR1 and CDR2 from the germline V gene are SGHTA and FQGTGA. Deletions cut 1 base from V and 0 bases from J, with 11 bases between. The CDR3 is made up of 16 amino acids. The CDR3: CASSLSGDSSTDTQYF. The CDR3 bases are TGTGCCAGCAGCTTAAGCGGCGACTCTAGCACAGATACGCAGTATTTT.

The V and J genes are TRBV5-6 and TRBJ2-3, with 11 bases lining up with TRBD2. The V gene's germline CDR1 is SGHDT and CDR2 YYEEEE. This CDR3 is 18 amino acids long. V trimming: 2 bases; J trimming: 6 bases; junction bases outside the gene matches: 14. The CDR3 DNA reads as TGTGCCAGCAGCTTTATCTCATACCTAGCGGGGGGTCGGGATACGCAGTATTTT. Its protein is CASSFISYLAGGRDTQYF.

The chain combines TRBV4-1 with TRBJ1-5; D might be TRBD1 (6 bases). V was shortened by 3 bases and J by 9 bases, with 18 bases between the two germline ends. CDR3 length equals 15 residues. Germline V gives CDR1 MGHRA, CDR2 YSYEKL. The CDR3, as DNA: TGCGCCAGCAGCCAGGACCAGGGGCCCCTCGGGCCCCAGCATTTT. Translated, it gives CASSQDQGPLGPQHF.

The chain combines TRBV7-9 with TRBJ2-1; D is ambiguous. CDR1 is SEHNR and CDR2 is FQNEAQ in the germline V gene (reference sequence). V was pared by 4 bases and J by 14 bases, with 3 bases between. The CDR3 has 8 residues. The CDR3 sequence: CASSSEFF. In nucleotides, the CDR3 is TGTGCCAGCAGCTCGGAGTTCTTC.

The chain recombines TRBV4-1 with TRBJ2-1; 9 bases agree with TRBD1. The CDR3 has 15 residues. After removal of 1 base from V and 8 bases from J, the junction contained 6 bases not matched to a gene. Germline assignment: CDR1 MGHRA and CDR2 YSYEKL. CDR3 sequence (DNA): TGCGCCAGCAGCCAAGGGGACAGGGCGTTCGATGAGCAGTTCTTC. Translated, it gives CASSQGDRAFDEQFF.

The genes are TRBV27 and TRBJ2-1; either TRBD1 or TRBD2 may fit D (5 bases each). The germline V and J ends were trimmed by 6 bases and 9 bases, with 24 bases remaining between them. CDR3 length equals 16 residues. In germline, CDR1 is MNHEY, CDR2 SMNVEV (reference sequence). The CDR3 region has the DNA TGTGCCAGCAGCTCCACGTTAGGGGTTGCGGGCGGTGAGCAGTTCTTC. Translating it yields CASSSTLGVAGGEQFF.

The chain recombines TRBV5-1 with TRBJ2-3; 13 nucleotides agree with TRBD2. The V segment lost 3 bases and the J segment 2 bases; nucleotides outside the gene matches: 3. CDR1 is SGHRS, CDR2 YFSETQ, per germline. This CDR3 comprises 16 residues. The CDR3 here is CASSSGTSGATDTQYF. The CDR3, as DNA: TGCGCCAGCAGCTCCGGGACTAGCGGGGCCACAGATACGCAGTATTTT.

The table lists this clone with a count of one. This chain connects TRBV4-1 to TRBJ1-4, with D tentatively TRBD1 (5 bases). Deletions cut 5 bases from V and 1 base from J, with 14 bases between. The CDR3 is 16 residues long. Germline CDR1 and CDR2: MGHRA and YSYEKL. The DNA of the CDR3 is TGCGCCAGCAGCGGGACGCTGGACGGAACTAATGAAAAACTGTTTTTT. Translating gives CASSGTLDGTNEKLFF.

The rearrangement joins TRBV25-1 to TRBJ1-4, with 8 bases aligning to TRBD1. The germline V gene encodes CDR1 MGHDK and CDR2 SYGVNS. The CDR3 runs to 15 residues. Unmatched junction bases numbered 5, after V lost 1 base and J lost 7 bases. The CDR3 nucleotides are TGTGCCAGCAGTGAATCAGGGGGCCAAAGTGAAAAACTGTTTTTT. It is translated as CASSESGGQSEKLFF.

The gene calls are TRBV4-2 and TRBJ1-1; D is undetermined. Germline V gene sequence: CDR1 LGHNA, CDR2 YNFKEQ. V was trimmed by 0 bases and J by 2 bases, leaving 7 bases between them. This CDR3 region has 14 residues. The CDR3 loop reads CASSQEELNTEAFF. CDR3 DNA sequence: TGTGCCAGCAGCCAAGAGGAGCTTAACACTGAAGCTTTCTTT.

This chain links TRBV29-1 with TRBJ2-5; D gene unclear. Germline CDR1 and CDR2: SQVTM and ANQGSEA. The CDR3 spans 11 residues. V was clipped by 0 bases and J by 10 bases, with 9 bases between them. In nucleotides, the CDR3 is TGCAGCGTTGAAGAAGGTCGAGACCAGTACTTC. Protein: CSVEEGRDQYF. Complete variable domain (other parts from reference TRBV29-1 and TRBJ2-5): SAVISQKPSRDICQRGTSLTIQCQVDSQVTMMFWYRQQPGQSLTLIATANQGSEATYESGFVIDKFPISRPNLTFSTLTVSNMSPEDSSIYLCSVEEGRDQYFGPGTRLLVL.

The chain employs TRBV7-8 and TRBJ1-1, with D hard to call. Germline-derived CDR1 and CDR2 are SGHVS and FQNEAQ. V dropped 1 base and J dropped 1 base, with 10 bases sitting between them. The CDR3 covers 15 residues. The CDR3 is CASSLVLSANTEAFF. The CDR3 region has the DNA TGTGCCAGCAGCTTAGTCCTCTCCGCGAACACTGAAGCTTTCTTT.

In its sample, this clone was seen once. The chain uses TRBV6-1 and TRBJ1-4, with a weak D call TRBD1 (6 bases). V was shortened by 2 bases and J by 3 bases, with 10 bases between the two germline ends. The CDR3 consists of 15 residues. Germline V gives CDR1 MNHNS, CDR2 SASEGT. The CDR3 loop is CASSEPGDPNEKLFF. DNA for the CDR3: TGTGCCAGCAGTGAACCAGGGGACCCTAATGAAAAACTGTTTTTT.

The genes are TRBV5-1 and TRBJ2-7, with D tentatively TRBD2 (5 bases). V gave up 4 bases and J gave up 2 bases, with 19 bases separating them. The length of the CDR3 is 16 residues. Germline CDR1 reads SGHRS; CDR2 reads YFSETQ. The CDR3: CASSANPGSRPYEQYF. The CDR3 DNA reads as TGCGCCAGCAGCGCCAACCCGGGGTCGCGTCCCTACGAGCAGTACTTC. Variable domain in full (rest from reference TRBV5-1 and TRBJ2-7): KAGVTQTPRYLIKTRGQQVTLSCSPISGHRSVSWYQQTPGQGLQFLFEYFSETQRNKGNFPGRFSGRQFSNSRSEMNVSTLELGDSALYLCASSANPGSRPYEQYFGPGTRLTVT.

J is TRBJ2-7 and V is TRBV11-2; D is possibly TRBD2 (6 bases). V was pared by 5 bases and J by 0 bases, with 17 bases between. The germline gives CDR1 SGHAT, CDR2 FQNNGV. The CDR3 is made up of 16 amino acids. DNA for the CDR3: TGTGCCAGCAGCGCTTCGTCTAGCGCCCACTCCTACGAGCAGTACTTC. This encodes CASSASSSAHSYEQYF.

On this clone: Other nucleotide sequences from this sample produce the same CDR3. The V and J genes are TRBV7-3 and TRBJ2-3; D possibly corresponds to TRBD1 (5 bases). The germline V gene encodes CDR1 SGHTA and CDR2 FQGTGA. V lost 1 base to trimming and J lost 1 base, with 6 bases between them. The length of the CDR3 is 14 residues. This CDR3 is CASSLSRGTDTQYF. DNA for the CDR3: TGTGCCAGCAGCTTAAGCAGGGGCACAGATACGCAGTATTTT.